This T cell receptor (beta chain) was captured by sequencing in a study of T cells expressing NK-cell markers. About the study: Out of eight donors sequenced, seven tested HCMV-seropositive and the remaining one seronegative.

This CDR3 comprises 15 residues. CDR1 is DFQATT, CDR2 SNEGSKA, per germline (reference sequence). TCRdb re-analyzed the 5' RACE reads; it lists each CDR3 protein once, without DNA. The sample table includes 440,000 or so distinct CDR3 sequences. The sequence derives from a woman aged 18 to 69 in good health. Specimen: blood T cells: a sorted CD56 or NKG2C T cell subset, CD4+ or CD8+ T cells, or bulk PBMC T cells (not recorded which). The chain couples TRBV20-1 to TRBJ1-2; the D call of TRBD1 rests on TCRdb alone, since no DNA is present to check it. The CDR3 is CSALDRDRGTDGYTF.